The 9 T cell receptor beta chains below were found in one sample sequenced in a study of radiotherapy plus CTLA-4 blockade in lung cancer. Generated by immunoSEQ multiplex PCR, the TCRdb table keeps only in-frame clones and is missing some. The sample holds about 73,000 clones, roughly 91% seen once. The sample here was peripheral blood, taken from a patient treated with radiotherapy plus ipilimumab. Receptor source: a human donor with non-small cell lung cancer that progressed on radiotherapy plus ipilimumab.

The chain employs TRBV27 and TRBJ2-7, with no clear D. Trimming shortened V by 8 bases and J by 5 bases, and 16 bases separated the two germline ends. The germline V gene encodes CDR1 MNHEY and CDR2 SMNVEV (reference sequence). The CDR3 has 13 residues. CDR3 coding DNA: TGTGCCAGCCGCTCCCTGGGTACCCACGAGCAGTACTTC. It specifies CASRSLGTHEQYF.

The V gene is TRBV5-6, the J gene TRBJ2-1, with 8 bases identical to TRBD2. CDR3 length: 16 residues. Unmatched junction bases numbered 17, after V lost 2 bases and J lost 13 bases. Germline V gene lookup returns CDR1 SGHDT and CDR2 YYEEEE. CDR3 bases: TGTGCCAGCAGCTTAGTTATCACTGGCGGGAGGAACGTTCAGTTCTTC. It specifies CASSLVITGGRNVQFF.

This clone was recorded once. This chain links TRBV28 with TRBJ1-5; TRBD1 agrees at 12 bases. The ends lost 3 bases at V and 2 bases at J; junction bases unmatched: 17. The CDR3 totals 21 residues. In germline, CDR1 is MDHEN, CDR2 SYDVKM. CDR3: CASSFGPGQGAPKSGNQPQHF. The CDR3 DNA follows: TGTGCCAGCAGTTTCGGACCGGGACAGGGGGCTCCTAAAAGTGGCAATCAGCCCCAGCATTTT. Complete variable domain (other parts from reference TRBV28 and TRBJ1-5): DVKVTQSSRYLVKRTGEKVFLECVQDMDHENMFWYRQDPGLGLRLIYFSYDVKMKEKGDIPEGYSVSREKKERFSLILESASTNQTSMYLCASSFGPGQGAPKSGNQPQHFGDGTRLSIL.

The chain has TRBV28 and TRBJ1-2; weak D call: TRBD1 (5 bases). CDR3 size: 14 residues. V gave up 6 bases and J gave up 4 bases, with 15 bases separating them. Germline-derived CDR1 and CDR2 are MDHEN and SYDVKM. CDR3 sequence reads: CASRKGRDGYGYTF. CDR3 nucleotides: TGTGCCAGCAGGAAAGGGCGGGACGGCTATGGCTACACCTTC.

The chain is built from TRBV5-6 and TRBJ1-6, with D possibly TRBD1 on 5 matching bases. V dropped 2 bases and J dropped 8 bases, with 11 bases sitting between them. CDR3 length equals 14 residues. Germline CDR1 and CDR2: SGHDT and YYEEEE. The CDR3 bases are TGTGCCAGCAGCTTCGGGGACCGGCATTCACCCCTCCACTTT. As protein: CASSFGDRHSPLHF.

The CDR3 spells CASSVGGRGGEQYF. The CDR3 coding sequence is TGTGCCAGCAGCGTAGGGGGACGCGGGGGCGAGCAGTACTTC. The rearrangement joins TRBV9 to TRBJ2-7; 7 nucleotides align to TRBD2. J lost 6 bases, V lost 0 bases, and 6 bases had no gene match. CDR3 length: 14 residues. Looked up from germline, CDR1 is SGDLS and CDR2 is YYNGEE.

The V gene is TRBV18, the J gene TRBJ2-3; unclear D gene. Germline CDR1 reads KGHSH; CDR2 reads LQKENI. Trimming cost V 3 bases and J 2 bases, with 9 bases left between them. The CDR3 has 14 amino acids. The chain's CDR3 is CASSPWADTDTQYF. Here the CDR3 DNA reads TGTGCCAGCTCACCTTGGGCAGACACAGATACGCAGTATTTT.

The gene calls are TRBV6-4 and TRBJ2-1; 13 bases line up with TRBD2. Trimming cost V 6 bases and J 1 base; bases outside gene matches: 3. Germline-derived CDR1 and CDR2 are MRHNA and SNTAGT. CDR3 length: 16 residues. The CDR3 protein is CASRTSGRMSYNEQFF. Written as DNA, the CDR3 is TGTGCCAGCAGGACTAGCGGGAGGATGTCCTACAATGAGCAGTTCTTC.

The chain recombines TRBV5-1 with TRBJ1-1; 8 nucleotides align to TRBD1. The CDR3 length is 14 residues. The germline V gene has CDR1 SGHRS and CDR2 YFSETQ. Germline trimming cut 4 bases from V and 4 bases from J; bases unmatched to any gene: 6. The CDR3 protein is CASSLDRGLTEAFF. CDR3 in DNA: TGCGCCAGCAGCCTTGACAGGGGCCTCACTGAAGCTTTCTTT.